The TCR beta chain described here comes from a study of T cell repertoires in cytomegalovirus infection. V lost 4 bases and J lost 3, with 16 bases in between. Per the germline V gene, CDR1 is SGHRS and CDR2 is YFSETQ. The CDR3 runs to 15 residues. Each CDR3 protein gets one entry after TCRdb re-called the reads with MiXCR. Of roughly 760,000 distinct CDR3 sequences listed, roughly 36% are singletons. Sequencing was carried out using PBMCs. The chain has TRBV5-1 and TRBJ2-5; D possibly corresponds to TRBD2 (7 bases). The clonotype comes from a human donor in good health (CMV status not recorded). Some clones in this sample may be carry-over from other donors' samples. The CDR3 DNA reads TGCGCCAGCAGCCGCTCGGGGGGCAGGGAAGAGACCCAGTACTTC. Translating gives CASSRSGGREETQYF.